This entry describes one TCR beta chain. Deletions cut 7 bases from V and 2 bases from J, with 18 bases between. CDR1 is SGHRS, CDR2 YFSETQ, per germline. The CDR3 consists of 15 residues. The source of the sample is a study of blood T cell repertoires in COVID-19. Only in-frame clones appear in the TCRdb table, and some are missing; sequencing was by immunoSEQ multiplex PCR. The profile covers 110,000 to 150,000 clones, with about 80% appearing a single time and 7.5% to 8.5% taken by the ten largest. This sequence joins TRBV5-1 and TRBJ2-5; D perhaps matches TRBD1 (6 bases). The sequenced sample consisted of peripheral blood. The TCR sequence derives from a human donor in a cohort sampled during active COVID-19. The CDR3 nucleotides are TGCGCCAGCGAAGCTACAGGGCCGGGGCAAGAGACCCAGTACTTC. Protein sequence: CASEATGPGQETQYF.